A selection of T cell receptor beta chains follows, all from one sample in a study of shared clonotypes between healthy human individuals. Sequencing used immunoSEQ multiplex PCR; TCRdb keeps in-frame clones, though not all of them. The data hold roughly 2.1 million clones, with about 93% observed a single time. Input material: naive CD8+ T cells from PBMCs. These receptors all stem from a man aged 18 to 29 in good health. Some clones in this sample may be carry-over from other donors' samples. Both conserved end residues are part of each CDR3. Each record gives: J gene, V gene, D gene, clone size, CDR3 DNA, CDR3 protein. The D gene is left open where the match is weak. Clone size is not always given. Where it is, it says once, few, many or a class for expanded clones.

>TRBJ2-5|TRBV5-4|TRBD1|NA
TGTGCCAGCAGCTTGGGCTGGACAGGGGCGCAAGAGACCCAGTACTTC
CASSLGWTGAQETQYF
>TRBJ2-7|TRBV4-1|TRBD1|NA
TGCGCCAGCAGCCCGCGGACAGGCTGGGCCATACGGGACGAGCAGTACTTC
CASSPRTGWAIRDEQYF
>TRBJ1-2|TRBV30|NA|NA
TGTGCCTCCCCAGGAGAGGGGAACTATGGCTACACCTTC
CASPGEGNYGYTF
>TRBJ2-6|TRBV13|TRBD2|NA
TGTGCCAGCAGCCCACGGACTAGCGGGAGTGTTGGGGCCAACGTCCTGACTTTC
CASSPRTSGSVGANVLTF
>TRBJ2-1|TRBV19|TRBD2|NA
TGTGCCAGTAGTGTGGGACTAGCGGGTAATGAGCAGTTCTTC
CASSVGLAGNEQFF
>TRBJ1-1|TRBV28|TRBD1|NA
TGTGCCAGCAGTTCTTGGCCGGGACAGGGGAAGCAAGAAGCTTTCTTT
CASSSWPGQGKQEAFF
>TRBJ2-1|TRBV16|NA|NA
TGTGCCAGCAGCCAATCGAACCCCGAACCGGGGTCCCACAATGAGCAGTTCTTC
CASSQSNPEPGSHNEQFF
>TRBJ2-7|TRBV6-5|TRBD1|NA
TGTGCCAGCAGTTTTAACAGGGGCGACTACGAGCAGTACTTC
CASSFNRGDYEQYF
>TRBJ1-4|TRBV28|NA|NA
TGTGCCAGCAGTGATTACGGGATAATAGCAACTAATGAAAAACTGTTTTTT
CASSDYGIIATNEKLFF
>TRBJ2-7|TRBV28|NA|NA
TGTGCCAGCAGATTAGGGGACGGAGGGTACGAGCAGTACTTC
CASRLGDGGYEQYF
>TRBJ2-3|TRBV9|NA|NA
TGTGCCAGCAGCGTAGCGGGCACTAGCACAGATACGCAGTATTTT
CASSVAGTSTDTQYF
>TRBJ2-1|TRBV5-4|TRBD2|NA
TGTGCCAGCAGCCGTAGGACTAGCGGATACAATGAGCAGTTCTTC
CASSRRTSGYNEQFF
>TRBJ1-2|TRBV7-8|TRBD1|NA
TGTGCCAGCAGCTCCAAACCGGGACAGGGGGATGGCTACACCTTC
CASSSKPGQGDGYTF
>TRBJ2-3|TRBV7-3|TRBD2|NA
TGTGCCAGCAGCTTAATCCCCGCCCTAGCGGGAGACACAGATACGCAGTATTTT
CASSLIPALAGDTDTQYF
>TRBJ2-2|TRBV27|NA|NA
TGTGCCAGCAACCTACGAGGAGGCACCGGGGAGCTGTTTTTT
CASNLRGGTGELFF
>TRBJ2-3|TRBV27|NA|NA
TGTGCCAGCAGTTTTAGGGCAGCGTCAGATACGCAGTATTTT
CASSFRAASDTQYF
>TRBJ2-1|TRBV9|NA|NA
TGTGCCAGCACCCCTAGCGATAACGGCAATGAGCAGTTCTTC
CASTPSDNGNEQFF
>TRBJ2-4|TRBV5-3|TRBD1|once
TGTGCCAGAAGCTTAAACAGGGGAAACATTCAGTACTTC
CARSLNRGNIQYF
>TRBJ2-7|TRBV25-1|NA|NA
TGTGCCAGTGGGACCTCCTACGAGCAGTACTTC
CASGTSYEQYF
>TRBJ2-1|TRBV4-1|TRBD2|NA
TGCGCCAGCAGCCGTCGGGTGGGAGGGCTTGATGAGCAGTTCTTC
CASSRRVGGLDEQFF
>TRBJ1-5|TRBV6-6|TRBD1|NA
TGTGCCAGCAGTTATTGGCAGGGGACAGGCAATCAGCCCCAGCATTTT
CASSYWQGTGNQPQHF
>TRBJ2-7|TRBV28|TRBD2|once
TGTGCCAGCACCCCCCGTCCGGGACTAGCGGGACATATATACGAGCAGTACTTC
CASTPRPGLAGHIYEQYF
>TRBJ2-5|TRBV28|NA|NA
TGTGCCAGCAGTGCAAAGAGGGCCCAAGAGACCCAGTACTTC
CASSAKRAQETQYF
>TRBJ2-7|TRBV28|NA|once
TGTGCCAGCAGTCCCACGACGGGTCCCTACGAGCAGTACTTC
CASSPTTGPYEQYF
>TRBJ1-1|TRBV19|NA|NA
TGTGCCAGTATGACTGGGAGACGAGACACTGAAGCTTTCTTT
CASMTGRRDTEAFF
>TRBJ2-3|TRBV27|TRBD1|NA
TGTGCCAGCACCCCCTTCCCCCAATACAGGGGCGCGGGAGATACGCAGTATTTT
CASTPFPQYRGAGDTQYF
>TRBJ1-1|TRBV6-1|NA|NA
TGTGCCAGCAGTGAAGGGTTTGGGGAGGGGAGGACTGAAGCTTTCTTT
CASSEGFGEGRTEAFF
>TRBJ2-1|TRBV7-8|TRBD1|NA
TGTGCCAGCAGCTTGGGACAGGGGGCTTTCAATGAGCAGTTCTTC
CASSLGQGAFNEQFF
>TRBJ2-7|TRBV4-2|NA|NA
TGTGCCAGCAGCCCAACAGTGTCGAGCGAGTACGAGCAGTACTTC
CASSPTVSSEYEQYF
>TRBJ2-5|TRBV15|NA|NA
TGTGCCACCAGCAGAGGGTCGGGGGCCAGGAAGGAGACCCAGTACTTC
CATSRGSGARKETQYF
>TRBJ2-1|TRBV7-3|TRBD1|NA
TGTGCCAGCAGCTACGGGCCTGACAGGGTACCCTACAATGAGCAGTTCTTC
CASSYGPDRVPYNEQFF
>TRBJ1-4|TRBV7-4|NA|NA
TGTGCCAGCAGCCGCCCCGGGACTCGCAATGAAAAACTGTTTTTT
CASSRPGTRNEKLFF
>TRBJ2-2|TRBV9|NA|NA
TGTGCCAGCAGCCTGGGGTCCGGGGAGCTGTTTTTT
CASSLGSGELFF
>TRBJ2-1|TRBV7-9|NA|NA
TGTGCCAGCAGCCAAAGGGGCGCTGAGCAGTTCTTC
CASSQRGAEQFF
>TRBJ1-2|TRBV27|NA|NA
TGTGCCAGCAGTTGGGGCATTCACTATGGCTACACCTTC
CASSWGIHYGYTF
>TRBJ2-2|TRBV7-2|NA|NA
TGTGCCAGCAGCCCCCTACGGGGGGCCCTAACCGGGGAGCTGTTTTTT
CASSPLRGALTGELFF
>TRBJ1-1|TRBV9|NA|NA
TGTGCCAGCAGCGCCAGGGCCATGAACACTGAAGCTTTCTTT
CASSARAMNTEAFF
>TRBJ2-7|TRBV15|NA|NA
TGTGCCACCAGCGAGTCGCAGCGGGCGTCCTACGAGCAGTACTTC
CATSESQRASYEQYF
>TRBJ2-7|TRBV2|TRBD2|once
TGTGCCAGCAGTGAACTGGGGGAGGGCCGGAACGAGCAGTACTTC
CASSELGEGRNEQYF